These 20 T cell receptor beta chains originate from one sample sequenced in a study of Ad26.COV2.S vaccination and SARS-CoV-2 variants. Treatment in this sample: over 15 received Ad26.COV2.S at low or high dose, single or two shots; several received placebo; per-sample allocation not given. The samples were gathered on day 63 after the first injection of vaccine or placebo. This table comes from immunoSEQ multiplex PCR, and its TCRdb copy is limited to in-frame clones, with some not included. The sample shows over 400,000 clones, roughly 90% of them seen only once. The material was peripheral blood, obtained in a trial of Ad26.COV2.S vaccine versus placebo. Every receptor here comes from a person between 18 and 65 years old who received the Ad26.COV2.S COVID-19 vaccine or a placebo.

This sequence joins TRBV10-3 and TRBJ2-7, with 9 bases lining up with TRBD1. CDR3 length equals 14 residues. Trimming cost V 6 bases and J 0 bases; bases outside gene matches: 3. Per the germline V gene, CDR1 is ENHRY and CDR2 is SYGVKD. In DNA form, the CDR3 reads TGTGCCATCAGGGGGACAGGGAGCTCCTACGAGCAGTACTTC. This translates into CAIRGTGSSYEQYF.

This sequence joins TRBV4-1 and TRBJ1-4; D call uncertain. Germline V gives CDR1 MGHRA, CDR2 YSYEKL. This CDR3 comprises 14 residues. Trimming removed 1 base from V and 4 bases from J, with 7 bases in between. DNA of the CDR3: TGCGCCAGCAGCCAAGGGACTTTTAATGAAAAACTGTTTTTT. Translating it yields CASSQGTFNEKLFF.

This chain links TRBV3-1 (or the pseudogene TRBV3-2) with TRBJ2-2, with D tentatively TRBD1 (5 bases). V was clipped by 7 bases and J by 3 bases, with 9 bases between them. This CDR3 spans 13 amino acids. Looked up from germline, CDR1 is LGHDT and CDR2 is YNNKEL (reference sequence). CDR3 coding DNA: TGTGCCAGCACTCAGGGTTACACCGGGGAGCTGTTTTTT. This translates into CASTQGYTGELFF.

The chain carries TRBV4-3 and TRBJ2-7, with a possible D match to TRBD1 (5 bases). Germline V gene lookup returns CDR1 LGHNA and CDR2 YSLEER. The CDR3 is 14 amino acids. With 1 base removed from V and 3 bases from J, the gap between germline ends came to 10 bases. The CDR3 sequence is CASSQGTTIYEQYF. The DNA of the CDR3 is TGCGCCAGCAGCCAAGGGACAACCATCTACGAGCAGTACTTC.

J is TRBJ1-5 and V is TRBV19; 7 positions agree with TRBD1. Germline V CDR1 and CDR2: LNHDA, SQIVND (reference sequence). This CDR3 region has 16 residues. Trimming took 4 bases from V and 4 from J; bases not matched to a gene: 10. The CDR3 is CASSRQGSLPNQPQHF. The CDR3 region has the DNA TGTGCCAGTAGTAGACAGGGATCCCTTCCAAATCAGCCCCAGCATTTT.

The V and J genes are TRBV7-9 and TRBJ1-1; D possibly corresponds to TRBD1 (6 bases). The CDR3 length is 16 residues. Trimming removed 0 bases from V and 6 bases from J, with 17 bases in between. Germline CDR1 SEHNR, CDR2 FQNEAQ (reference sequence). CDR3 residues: CASSLAKPAPGAEAFF. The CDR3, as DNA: TGTGCCAGCAGCTTAGCCAAACCGGCGCCAGGGGCTGAAGCTTTCTTT.

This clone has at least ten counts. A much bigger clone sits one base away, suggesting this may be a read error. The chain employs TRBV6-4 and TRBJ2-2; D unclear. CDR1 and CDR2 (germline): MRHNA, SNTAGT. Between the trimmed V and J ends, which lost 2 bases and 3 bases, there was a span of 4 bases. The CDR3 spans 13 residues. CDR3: CASSDRDTGELFF. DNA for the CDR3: TGTGCCAGCAGTGACAGGGACACCGGGGAGCTGTTTTTT.

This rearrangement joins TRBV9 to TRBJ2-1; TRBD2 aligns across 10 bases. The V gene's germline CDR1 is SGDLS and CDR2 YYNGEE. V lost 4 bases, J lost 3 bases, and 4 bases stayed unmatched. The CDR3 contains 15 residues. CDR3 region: CASSLSGGRYNEQFF. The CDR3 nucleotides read TGTGCCAGCAGCCTTAGCGGGGGGCGCTACAATGAGCAGTTCTTC.

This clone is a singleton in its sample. CDR3 in DNA: TGTGCCAGCAGCTTGTACCAGCAGTACTTC. Its translation is CASSLYQQYF. This chain links TRBV5-8 with TRBJ2-7; D is undetermined. Germline V gene sequence: CDR1 SGHTS, CDR2 YDEGEE. The CDR3 is 10 amino acids. V gave up 1 base and J gave up 8 bases, with 4 bases separating them.

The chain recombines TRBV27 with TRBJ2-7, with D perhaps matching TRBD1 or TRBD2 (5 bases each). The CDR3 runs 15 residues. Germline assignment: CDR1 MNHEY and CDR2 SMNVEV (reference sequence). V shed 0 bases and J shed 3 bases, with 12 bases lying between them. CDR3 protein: CASSLSGDGYYEQYF. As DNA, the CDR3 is TGTGCCAGCAGTTTATCCGGGGACGGATACTACGAGCAGTACTTC.

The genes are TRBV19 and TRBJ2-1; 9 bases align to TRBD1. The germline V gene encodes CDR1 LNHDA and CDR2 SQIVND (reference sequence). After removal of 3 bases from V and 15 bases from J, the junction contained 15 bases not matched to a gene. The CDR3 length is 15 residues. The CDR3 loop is CASSISHRGLGVWFF. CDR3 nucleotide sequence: TGTGCCAGTAGTATTTCACACAGGGGGCTCGGTGTATGGTTCTTC.

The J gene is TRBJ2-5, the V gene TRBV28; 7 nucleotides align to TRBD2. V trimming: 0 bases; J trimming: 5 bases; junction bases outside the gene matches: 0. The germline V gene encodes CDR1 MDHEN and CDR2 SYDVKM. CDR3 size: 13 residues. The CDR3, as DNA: TGTGCCAGCAGTTTATGGGGGGGGGAGACCCAGTACTTC. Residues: CASSLWGGETQYF.

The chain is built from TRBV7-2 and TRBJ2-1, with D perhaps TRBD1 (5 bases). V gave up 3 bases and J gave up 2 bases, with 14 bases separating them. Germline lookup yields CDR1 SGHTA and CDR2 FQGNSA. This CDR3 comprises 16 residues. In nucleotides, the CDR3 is TGTGCCAGCAGCTTGATGAACAGGATACCCTACAATGAGCAGTTCTTC. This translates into CASSLMNRIPYNEQFF. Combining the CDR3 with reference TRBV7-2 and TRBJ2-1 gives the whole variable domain GAGVSQSPSNKVTEKGKDVELRCDPISGHTALYWYRQSLGQGLEFLIYFQGNSAPDKSGLPSDRFSAERTGGSVSTLTIQRTQQEDSAVYLCASSLMNRIPYNEQFFGPGTRLTVL.

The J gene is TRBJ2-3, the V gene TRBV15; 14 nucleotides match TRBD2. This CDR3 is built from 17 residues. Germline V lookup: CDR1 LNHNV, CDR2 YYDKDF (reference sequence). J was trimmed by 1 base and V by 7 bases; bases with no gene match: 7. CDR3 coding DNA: TGTGCCACCACCGCCGGACTAGCGGGGGGAGGCACAGATACGCAGTATTTT. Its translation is CATTAGLAGGGTDTQYF.

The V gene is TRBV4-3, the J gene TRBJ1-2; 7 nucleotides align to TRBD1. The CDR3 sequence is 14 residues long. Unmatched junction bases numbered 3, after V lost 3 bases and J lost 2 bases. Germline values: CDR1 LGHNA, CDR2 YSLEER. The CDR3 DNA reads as TGCGCCAGCAGCCACGGGGACAGAAACTATGGCTACACCTTC. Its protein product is CASSHGDRNYGYTF.

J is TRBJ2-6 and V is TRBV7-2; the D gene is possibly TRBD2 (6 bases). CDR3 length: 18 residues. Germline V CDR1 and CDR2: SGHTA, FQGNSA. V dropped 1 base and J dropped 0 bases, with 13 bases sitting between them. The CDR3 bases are TGTGCCAGCAGCTTAGTCTGGGGGGAAGCCTCTGGGGCCAACGTCCTGACTTTC. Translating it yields CASSLVWGEASGANVLTF.

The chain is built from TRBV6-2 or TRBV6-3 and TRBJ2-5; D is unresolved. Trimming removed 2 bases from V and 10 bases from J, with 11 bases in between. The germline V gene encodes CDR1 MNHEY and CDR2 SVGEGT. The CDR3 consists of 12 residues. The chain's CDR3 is CASSYGPPGQYF. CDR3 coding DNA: TGTGCCAGCAGTTACGGGCCCCCGGGCCAGTACTTC.

The CDR3 DNA is TGTGCCAGCAGCCAAGTAAGTTTAGGGGTTACAGCACCAGATACGCAGTATTTT. The encoded protein is CASSQVSLGVTAPDTQYF. The chain joins TRBV14 to TRBJ2-3; tentative D call: TRBD1 (5 bases). V lost 1 base, J lost 4 bases, and 21 bases lay in between. CDR1 is SGHDN and CDR2 is FVKESK in the germline V gene. This CDR3 region has 18 residues.

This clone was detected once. The CDR3 nucleotides read TGCGCCAGCGGGAAACAGGAGCTATTTAGAGAGAACACTGAAGCTTTCTTT. It encodes CASGKQELFRENTEAFF. The V call is TRBV10-2, the J call TRBJ1-1; D might be TRBD1 (5 bases). This CDR3 has 17 amino acids. The V end lost 8 bases, the J end lost 1 base, and 23 bases lay between the germline ends. Per the germline V gene, CDR1 is WSHSY and CDR2 is SAAADI.

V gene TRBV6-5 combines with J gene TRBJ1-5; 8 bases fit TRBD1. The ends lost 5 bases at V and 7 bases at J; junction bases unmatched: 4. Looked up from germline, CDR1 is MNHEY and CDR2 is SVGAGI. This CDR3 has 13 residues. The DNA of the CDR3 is TGTGCCAGCAGTAGGCGACAGGGGCAGCCCCAGCATTTT. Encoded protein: CASSRRQGQPQHF.